This T cell receptor beta chain was profiled in a study of blood T cell repertoires in COVID-19. The CDR3 loop spans 15 amino acids. V trimming: 1 base; J trimming: 7 bases; junction bases outside the gene matches: 5. Germline V CDR1 and CDR2: LGHNA, YNFKEQ. In the original workflow: Reference gene primers were amplified, and this amplification served to estimate nucleated cell counts. Here immunoSEQ multiplex PCR was the method, and the copy in TCRdb shows in-frame clones only, minus some. That table furnishes V, J and clone size, whereas the DNA furnished D and trimming. In the table there are around 80,000 clones, over 70% of which are singletons.

Sequenced input: peripheral blood. The chain recombines TRBV4-2 with TRBJ2-1; TRBD2 matches 9 bases. The receptor was derived from a man aged 45-60 years with active or convalescent COVID-19. CDR3 sequence (DNA): TGTGCCAGCAGCCAAGTTGCGGGGGGGCCGAATGAGCAGTTCTTC. Its protein is CASSQVAGGPNEQFF.